The sequence of this TCR beta chain was determined in a study of regulatory T cells. Notes on this clone: Its antigen is unknown.

Notes on the study in general: CD3G-deficient patients' regulatory T cells showed reduced Shannon diversity versus autologous conventional CD4+ and control regulatory cells.

The CDR3 is 14 amino acids. The V gene's germline CDR1 is MNHNS and CDR2 SASEGT. With 4 bases removed from V and 7 bases from J, the gap between germline ends came to 14 bases. Amplification used 52 TRBV primers and 13 TRBJ primers. The method was immunoSEQ multiplex PCR; TCRdb's version includes in-frame clones alone and lacks a portion of them. This sample yields 3,000 to 4,000 clones, of which around 94% are seen a single time; approximately 3.5% belongs to the top ten. Sequenced material: CD4+ Tregs sorted from blood. The clonotype originates from a person aged 18 to 35 with CD3G deficiency. This chain joins TRBV6-1 and TRBJ2-1; D unclear. The CDR3 reads CASSASGVGNEQFF. In DNA form, the CDR3 reads TGTGCCAGCAGTGCTAGTGGGGTAGGGAATGAGCAGTTCTTC.